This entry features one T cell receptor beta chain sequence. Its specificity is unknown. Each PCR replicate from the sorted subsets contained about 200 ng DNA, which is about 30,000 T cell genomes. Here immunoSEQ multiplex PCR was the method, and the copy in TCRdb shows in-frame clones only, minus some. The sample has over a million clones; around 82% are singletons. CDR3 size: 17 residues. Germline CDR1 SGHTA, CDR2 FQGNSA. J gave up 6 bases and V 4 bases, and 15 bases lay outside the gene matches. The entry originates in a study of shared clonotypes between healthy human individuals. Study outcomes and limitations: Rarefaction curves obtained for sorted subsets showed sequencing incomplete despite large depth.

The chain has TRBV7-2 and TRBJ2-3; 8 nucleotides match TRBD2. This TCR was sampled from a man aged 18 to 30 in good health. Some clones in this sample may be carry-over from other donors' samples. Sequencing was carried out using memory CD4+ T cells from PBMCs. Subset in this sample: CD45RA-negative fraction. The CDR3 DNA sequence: TGTGCCAGCAGCTCTCCACTAGCGGCACCGCGTGGGGATACGCAGTATTTT. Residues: CASSSPLAAPRGDTQYF.